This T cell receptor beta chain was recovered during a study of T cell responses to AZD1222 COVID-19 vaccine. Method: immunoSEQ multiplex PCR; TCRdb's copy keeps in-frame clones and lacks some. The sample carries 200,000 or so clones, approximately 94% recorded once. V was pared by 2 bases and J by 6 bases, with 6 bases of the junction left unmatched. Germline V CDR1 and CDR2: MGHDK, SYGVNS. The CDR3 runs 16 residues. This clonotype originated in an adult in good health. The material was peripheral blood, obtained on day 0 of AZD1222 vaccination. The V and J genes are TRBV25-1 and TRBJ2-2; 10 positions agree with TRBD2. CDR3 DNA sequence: TGTGCCAGCAGTGAAGGGCTAGCGGGAGTCTCCGGGGAGCTGTTTTTT. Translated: CASSEGLAGVSGELFF.